This passage covers 9 T cell receptor beta chains from one sample sequenced in a study of blood T cell repertoires in COVID-19. Assay: immunoSEQ multiplex PCR; the TCRdb copy retains only in-frame clones and omits some. The sample consists of under 250,000 clones, 83% of them appearing once. Sequencing used peripheral blood. The receptors shown here come from a woman between 35 and 50 years old with active or convalescent COVID-19.

The chain has TRBV5-1 and TRBJ1-1; tentatively, D is TRBD1 (6 bases). This CDR3 is 13 amino acids long. V was trimmed by 4 bases and J by 3 bases, leaving 10 bases between them. Germline CDR1 reads SGHRS; CDR2 reads YFSETQ. The CDR3 sequence: CASSIGGDTEAFF. The CDR3 coding sequence is TGCGCCAGCAGCATAGGGGGGGACACTGAAGCTTTCTTT.

The chain combines TRBV11-2 with TRBJ2-2, with 8 bases that match TRBD1. V shed 5 bases and J 7 bases; nucleotides not matched to a gene: 9. The CDR3 spans 15 residues. Germline values: CDR1 SGHAT, CDR2 FQNNGV. CDR3 nucleotides: TGTGCCAGCAGCCCCATCCAGGGGGCTGTCGGGGAGCTGTTTTTT. It encodes CASSPIQGAVGELFF.

This chain connects TRBV27 to TRBJ1-2; TRBD1 aligns across 8 bases. The germline CDR1 and CDR2 sequences are MNHEY and SMNVEV (reference sequence). This CDR3 comprises 19 residues. Losses at the gene ends were 8 bases for V and 6 bases for J; bases not matched to a gene: 26. The CDR3 DNA follows: TGTGCCAGCGGGGGGCCGTACGATGGACAGGGCCTAGCTATCGATGGCTACACCTTC. It is translated as CASGGPYDGQGLAIDGYTF.

This clone was detected only a few times. V is TRBV28 and J is TRBJ2-1; TRBD2 matches at 8 bases. J lost 1 base, V lost 2 bases, and 4 bases had no gene match. Germline CDR1 MDHEN, CDR2 SYDVKM. This CDR3 region has 16 residues. The DNA for the CDR3 is TGTGCCAGCAGTTTAAGTAGCGGGGCTTCCTACAATGAGCAGTTCTTC. It codes for CASSLSSGASYNEQFF.

The chain links TRBV7-2 to TRBJ2-7; TRBD1 matches 10 bases. V dropped 5 bases and J dropped 0; count of bases not matched to a gene: 1. CDR3 length: 14 amino acids. Germline loops: CDR1 SGHTA, CDR2 FQGNSA. CDR3 sequence: CASSRDRGSYEQYF. The CDR3 DNA sequence: TGTGCCAGCAGCCGGGACAGGGGCTCCTACGAGCAGTACTTC.

This clone was seen a few times. The chain has TRBV18 and TRBJ1-4; TRBD1 aligns across 9 bases. CDR3 length: 16 residues. Germline-derived CDR1 and CDR2 are KGHSH and LQKENI. J gave up 0 bases and V 3 bases, and 2 bases lay outside the gene matches. This chain's CDR3 is CASSPRDRATNEKLFF. The CDR3 coding sequence is TGTGCCAGCTCACCCCGGGACAGGGCAACTAATGAAAAACTGTTTTTT.

The chain joins TRBV11-3 to TRBJ2-5; the D gene is possibly TRBD1 (5 bases). V lost 3 bases to trimming and J lost 2 bases, with 13 bases between them. Germline CDR1 and CDR2: SGHNT and YENEEA. The CDR3 extends over 15 amino acids. CDR3 sequence (DNA): TGTGCCAGCAGCTTTTACGTAAGGGGTCAAGAGACCCAGTACTTC. Protein product: CASSFYVRGQETQYF. The full variable domain, its missing parts supplied by reference TRBV11-3 and TRBJ2-5, is EAGVVQSPRYKIIEKKQPVAFWCNPISGHNTLYWYLQNLGQGPELLIRYENEEAVDDSQLPKDRFSAERLKGVDSTLKIQPAELGDSAVYLCASSFYVRGQETQYFGPGTRLLVL.

The chain is built from TRBV7-3 and TRBJ2-3; perhaps TRBD1 as D (5 bases). There are 14 residues in the CDR3. The germline V and J ends were trimmed by 3 bases and 6 bases, with 13 bases remaining between them. Germline CDR1 and CDR2: SGHTA and FQGTGA. CDR3 amino acids: CASSLRQGKDTQYF. In nucleotides, the CDR3 is TGTGCCAGCAGCTTGAGGCAGGGAAAGGATACGCAGTATTTT.

The chain joins TRBV5-1 to TRBJ1-2, with TRBD1 matching 9 bases. V lost 4 bases to trimming and J lost 7 bases; unmatched junction nucleotides: 2. The CDR3 has 12 residues. Germline V CDR1 and CDR2: SGHRS, YFSETQ. The CDR3 region has the DNA TGCGCCAGCAGCCCGGGACAGGGTGGCTACACCTTC. Protein: CASSPGQGGYTF.